This T cell receptor beta chain was recorded in a study of OX40 agonist ivuxolimab in advanced cancers. For the study in its entirety: Ivuxolimab was an agonistic, fully human IgG2 monoclonal antibody directed against OX40 (CD134), a costimulatory receptor. Intravenous ivuxolimab was administered to patients every 2 weeks at six dose levels: 0.01, 0.1, 0.3, 1.5, 3 and 10 mg/kg. Of the approximately 50 patients in dose escalation, about 20 had hepatocellular carcinoma, some 15 had melanoma, 9 had renal cell carcinoma and 9 had head and neck cancer. A male proportion of under 85% and a mean age of approximately 60 years, ranging from about 20 to 79, were recorded for the dose-escalation cohort. Patients were allowed to have had prior anti-PD-1, anti-PD-L1 or anti-CTLA-4 therapy, and around 40% of the dose-escalation patients had previously received checkpoint inhibitors. Partial responses were achieved by three dose-escalation patients, of whom one had hepatocellular carcinoma and two had cutaneous melanoma. The point of sequencing TCRbeta in the periphery was to test whether ivuxolimab changed TCR sequence diversity and drove clonal T-cell expansion. The monotherapy dose-escalation portion (N ≈ 52 patients) of the phase I ivuxolimab trial is reported in the paper.

Genomic DNA was isolated from the sorted cells so that the TCRbeta CDR3 region could be sequenced. The immunoSEQ Assay was used to sequence the TCRbeta CDR3 regions. TCRdb obtained this table from immuneACCESS and retained in-frame rearrangements with V and J assigned. These tables miss some clones; where compared with another copy, unresolved V genes account for less than half of the shortfall, and the remainder is unexplained. The sample has about 18,000 clones on record, 84% of them singletons. The top ten clones comprise approximately 47% of the sample. The CDR3 measures 17 amino acids from cysteine to phenylalanine. Just CDR3 DNA is preserved here, 51 bases in frame from base 1. Trimming removed 5 bases from V and 0 bases from J, leaving 17 bases between the germline ends. CDR1 and CDR2 (SEHNR, FQNEAQ) derive from the germline V gene (reference sequence). Patients with a history of autoimmune disease or receiving systemic immunosuppression were excluded from the trial. In every dose cohort, peripheral blood was drawn for TCR sequencing at baseline, cycle 4 day 1, and cycle 7 day 1. The samples were taken from a phase I, first-in-human, multicenter, open-label dose-escalation trial of ivuxolimab. Adults with locally advanced or metastatic head and neck squamous cell, hepatocellular, melanoma or renal cell carcinoma were enrolled in the trial. Before TCR sequencing, CD4+ and CD8+ T cells were separately sorted from peripheral blood.

Concerning this clone itself: Its antigen is not yet known. No base quality values were provided; no much bigger clone lies one nucleotide off.

Here is what the overall study found, with its caveats: The antigen specificity of the clonally expanded peripheral T cells was not determined. At doses of 0.1 to 3.0 mg/kg, clonal expansion of both CD4+ and CD8+ T cells in blood was seen between baseline and week 6. After ivuxolimab, CD8+ T cells had more expanded clones than CD4+ T cells on average. Low levels of normalized T-cell clonal expansion were also seen in some nonresponding patients. In the 0.1-3.0 mg/kg groups, partial responders had among the lowest normalized peripheral clonal expansion, particularly in CD8+ T cells.

This sequence was found in an adult with an advanced solid tumor such as melanoma, head and neck, liver or kidney cancer. The sequencing used CD4+ or CD8+ T cells sorted from blood, collected in a trial of the OX40 agonist ivuxolimab. The rearranged segments are TRBV7-9 and TRBJ2-1; possibly the D gene is TRBD1, per 5 matching bases. The bases read TGTGCCAGCAGCCAACCGACAGTATTAAGCTCCTACAATGAGCAGTTCTTC. This codes for CASSQPTVLSSYNEQFF.